This entry describes one T cell receptor (beta chain). Only one count was recorded for this clone. Its antigen is currently not known. Base-call qualities are not available, and no considerably larger clone is one nucleotide away. TCRbeta CDR3 regions were amplified from genomic DNA by means of the immunoSEQ Assay, a bias-controlled multiplex PCR. As for how the authors treated the data: Nucleated cell counts per sample were estimated from amplification of reference gene primers within the assay. To quantify the absolute abundance of each unique TCRbeta CDR3 rearrangement, sequence reads were collapsed and filtered. For each sample, productive Simpson clonality was calculated by taking the square root of Simpson's diversity index across productive rearrangements. This is the immuneACCESS table as TCRdb keeps it, with only in-frame sequences that have V and J called. A part of the clones is gone; compared with another copy, unresolved V genes explain less than half, and the rest is unexplained. The V and J calls and clone size come from that table; D and trimming were worked out from the DNA. Present in this sample are roughly 260,000 clones, around 90% of which were seen just once. The top ten clones comprise 6% to 7% of the sample.

This sample is part of a study of blood T cell repertoires in COVID-19 (dated by TCRdb to the early 2020s). For context, the study as a whole: The collaborator samples originated in the United States, Italy and Spain and spanned the acute and convalescent phases of COVID-19. The material from the prospective study consisted of cDNA or gDNA derived from T cells, B-cell-depleted T cells, or PBMCs. Samples came from the ongoing ImmuneRACE study (first 160 participants) plus 1,254 subjects from 6 global collaborators. Deeply sampled blood TCRbeta repertoires from subjects exposed to, actively infected with, or recovered from COVID-19 were included in the dataset. The repertoires were made available in a free public database intended to serve as a resource for research on the immune response to SARS-CoV-2. A de-identified subject ID, COVID-19 status, age in years and sex were almost always included in the sample metadata. Where available, HLA class I and class II types were taken from metadata supplied by the sample provider and were not determined by assay-based typing. Overall results and qualifications from the work: Clinical and demographic metadata were provided uncurated, with the amount varying by source and participant.

CDR1 and CDR2 (SQVTM, ANQGSEA) derive from the germline V gene. The CDR3 covers 11 residues, taking in both the cysteine and the phenylalanine. Left in the record is the CDR3 DNA by itself, 33 bases read in frame from the first base. V gives up 6 bases and J gives up 6 bases, and the segment between their germline ends measures 11 bases. Enrolling through a virtual design, the prospective study's participants ranged in age from roughly 18 to 89 years and lived across 20 to 30 United States geographic areas. In the prospective study, participants were assigned to cohorts based on the clinical history participants reported in a screening survey and a study questionnaire. In the prospective study, whole blood, serum and a nasopharyngeal or oropharyngeal swab were collected from each participant by mobile phlebotomists. Prospective study participants could optionally give additional blood draws and questionnaires over an approximately 2-month period. Before DNA extraction, blood samples from the prospective study were shipped at room temperature or frozen.

Sequencing was carried out using PBMCs or T cells enriched from blood (not recorded which). The rearrangement joined TRBV29-1 to TRBJ1-1, with no D gene named confidently. The sequence was collected from a woman in her thirties with acute COVID-19. The CDR3 corresponds to CSVPIGPEAFF. The nucleotides read TGCAGCGTACCTATTGGGCCTGAAGCTTTCTTT.